Below are 18 T cell receptor beta chains sequenced from a single sample in a study of T cells in Graves' hyperthyroidism and ophthalmopathy. The investigators amplified TCR beta CDR3 regions from RNA transcripts. The study used the HTBI primer set for a first-round RT-PCR of the TCR CDR3. TCRdb reprocessed the multiplex PCR reads with MiXCR, giving one entry per CDR3 protein. The table shows some 690,000 distinct CDR3 sequences, with approximately 15% occurring only once. The sequencing sample was made of blood. The receptors derive from a man aged 45-65 years with Graves' hyperthyroidism.

The rearrangement links TRBV18 to TRBJ1-1; TRBD1 matches 9 bases. The CDR3 consists of 15 residues. CDR1 is KGHSH and CDR2 is LQKENI in the germline V gene. The V segment lost 4 bases and the J segment 0 bases; nucleotides outside the gene matches: 3. The CDR3 sequence is CASSLGQGMNTEAFF. The CDR3 DNA sequence: TGTGCCAGCTCACTCGGACAGGGGATGAACACTGAAGCTTTCTTT.

The sample holds a few counts of this clonotype. V is TRBV25-1 and J is TRBJ2-7; D ambiguous. CDR3 length: 13 residues. V was clipped by 3 bases and J by 6 bases, with 12 bases between them. Per the germline V gene, CDR1 is MGHDK and CDR2 is SYGVNS. The chain's CDR3 is CASSDGPPGEQYF. CDR3 coding DNA: TGTGCCAGCAGTGACGGGCCCCCCGGCGAGCAGTACTTC.

There are many counts of this clonotype. The chain recombines TRBV10-3 with TRBJ2-1; 11 bases fit TRBD2. This CDR3 has 17 residues. Germline V gene sequence: CDR1 ENHRY, CDR2 SYGVKD. V trimming: 0 bases; J trimming: 7 bases; junction bases outside the gene matches: 8. The CDR3: CAISESKLAGVPNEQFF. Here the CDR3 DNA reads TGTGCCATCAGTGAGTCGAAACTAGCGGGAGTCCCTAATGAGCAGTTCTTC.

This clonotype has ten or more counts. The rearrangement uses TRBV7-9 and TRBJ2-7; 10 bases fit TRBD2. Unmatched junction bases numbered 7, after V lost 5 bases and J lost 0 bases. CDR1 and CDR2 from the germline V gene are SEHNR and FQNEAQ (reference sequence). The CDR3 extends over 16 amino acids. The DNA of the CDR3 is TGTGCCAGCAGCCCGGGGACTAGCGACCTCTCCTACGAGCAGTACTTC. Translating gives CASSPGTSDLSYEQYF.

With respect to this clonotype: At one end, the junction sequence differs from germline, possibly due to a read error. The rearrangement links TRBV20-1 to TRBJ2-7; 12 bases are shared with TRBD2. Per the germline V gene, CDR1 is DFQATT and CDR2 is SNEGSKA (reference sequence). CDR3 length: 16 residues. CDR3 sequence reads: CSARDSSGRASYGQYF. In DNA form, the CDR3 reads TGCAGTGCTAGAGATTCTAGCGGGAGGGCCTCCTACGGGCAGTACTTC.

This clonotype was counted a few times. The chain couples TRBV20-1 to TRBJ2-3; 7 bases are a match to TRBD1. Germline V CDR1 and CDR2: DFQATT, SNEGSKA (reference sequence). After removal of 2 bases from V and 3 bases from J, the junction contained 5 bases not matched to a gene. This CDR3 has 14 amino acids. CDR3 nucleotides: TGCAGTGCTAGAAGGGGGCCTGTAACAGATACGCAGTATTTT. Translation gives CSARRGPVTDTQYF.

The V call is TRBV2, the J call TRBJ1-1; possible D gene TRBD1, 5 bases. V gave up 4 bases and J gave up 5 bases, with 14 bases separating them. Germline V gene sequence: CDR1 SNHLY, CDR2 FYNNEI. The CDR3 has 14 amino acids. The CDR3 DNA reads TGTGCCAGCAGTGGCCGGACACGTACGACTGAAGCTTTCTTT. Amino acids: CASSGRTRTTEAFF.

This clonotype was detected only a few times. This chain connects TRBV20-1 to TRBJ2-7, with D uncertain. The ends were cut back, 2 bases at V and 6 bases at J, with 11 bases in the middle. This CDR3 has 12 amino acids. Germline values: CDR1 DFQATT, CDR2 SNEGSKA (reference sequence). This CDR3 reads CSARKSVVEQYF. CDR3 sequence (DNA): TGCAGTGCTAGAAAGTCGGTAGTCGAGCAGTACTTC.

The rearrangement links TRBV6-5 to TRBJ1-1; D perhaps matches TRBD1 (5 bases). The CDR3 contains 15 residues. V gave up 0 bases and J gave up 8 bases, with 16 bases separating them. Germline V gives CDR1 MNHEY, CDR2 SVGAGI. CDR3 region: CASSYSKFGGPEAFF. CDR3 nucleotides: TGTGCCAGCAGTTACTCGAAGTTTGGGGGTCCGGAAGCTTTCTTT.

The sample holds a few counts of this clonotype. The chain recombines TRBV5-1 with TRBJ2-1, with TRBD1 matching over 9 bases. The CDR3 has 15 amino acids. The V gene end was trimmed by 2 bases and the J gene end by 3 bases; junction bases not matched to a gene: 3. Germline lookup yields CDR1 SGHRS and CDR2 YFSETQ. The CDR3 spells CASSLGTGNYNEQFF. The CDR3 coding sequence is TGCGCCAGCAGCTTAGGGACAGGGAACTACAATGAGCAGTTCTTC.

This clonotype was counted many times. This chain links TRBV20-1 with TRBJ1-1; no firm D call. There are 14 residues in the CDR3. Germline assignment: CDR1 DFQATT and CDR2 SNEGSKA (reference sequence). Trimming took off 2 bases at V and 0 bases at J, with 10 bases between the two ends. This CDR3 reads CSARSAGLNTEAFF. CDR3 DNA sequence: TGCAGTGCTAGATCTGCAGGACTGAACACTGAAGCTTTCTTT.

The genes are TRBV19 and TRBJ2-2, with 13 bases fitting TRBD2. The CDR3 is 17 amino acids. CDR1 LNHDA and CDR2 SQIVND come from the germline V gene (reference sequence). The V and J ends lost 2 bases and 4 bases, in that order; junction bases with no gene match: 4. The CDR3 is CASSIRTSGSSTGELFF. In DNA form, the CDR3 reads TGTGCCAGTAGTATAAGGACTAGCGGGAGCAGCACCGGGGAGCTGTTTTTT.

This clonotype was counted at least ten times. The chain has TRBV6-1 and TRBJ1-1, with 7 bases identical to TRBD1. The CDR3 is 14 amino acids. Germline V gene sequence: CDR1 MNHNS, CDR2 SASEGT. With 7 bases clipped from V and 0 bases from J, the junction kept 5 bases outside the gene matches. This CDR3 is CASMRDSMNTEAFF. In DNA, the CDR3 is TGTGCCAGCATGAGGGACAGCATGAACACTGAAGCTTTCTTT.

In this sample, this clonotype turned up many times. J is TRBJ1-1 and V is TRBV27; D is ambiguous. The V end was cut by 5 bases, the J end by 4 bases, with 11 bases between. This CDR3 comprises 13 residues. Germline V gives CDR1 MNHEY, CDR2 SMNVEV (reference sequence). The CDR3 region is CASSPFPTTEAFF. The CDR3 region has the DNA TGTGCCAGCAGTCCCTTCCCCACCACTGAAGCTTTCTTT.

A word on this clonotype: This may come from a read error, since a much larger clone is one base off. The genes are TRBV30 and TRBJ1-1, with 8 bases fitting TRBD1. There are 14 residues in the CDR3. Germline loops: CDR1 GTSNPN, CDR2 SVGIG (reference sequence). CDR3 bases: TGTGCCTGGACCCGGACAGGGATGAACATTGAAGCTTTCTTT. Its translation is CAWTRTGMNIEAFF.

A few counts support this clonotype. The chain carries TRBV20-1 and TRBJ2-5; 7 nucleotides line up with TRBD1. Per the germline V gene, CDR1 is DFQATT and CDR2 is SNEGSKA (reference sequence). Trimming took 5 bases from V and 2 from J; bases not matched to a gene: 11. There are 15 residues in the CDR3. The CDR3 DNA follows: TGCAGTGCTCAGACAGGGAGAGAAGTTCAAGAGACCCAGTACTTC. Protein: CSAQTGREVQETQYF.

This clonotype was picked up a small number of times. The V gene is TRBV3-1, the J gene TRBJ1-1; D is unclear. V was clipped by 4 bases and J by 3 bases, with 6 bases between them. CDR3 size: 12 residues. The V gene's germline CDR1 is LGHDT and CDR2 YNNKEL (reference sequence). The CDR3: CASSPADTEAFF. The CDR3 DNA follows: TGTGCCAGCAGCCCCGCCGACACTGAAGCTTTCTTT.

In its sample, this clonotype was seen a few times. A read error may be the cause here, since a much bigger clone is one base away. This rearrangement joins TRBV18 to TRBJ1-1; TRBD1 aligns across 7 bases. The CDR3 contains 15 residues. V trimming: 4 bases; J trimming: 3 bases; junction bases outside the gene matches: 8. Looked up from germline, CDR1 is KGHSH and CDR2 is LQKENI. CDR3 nucleotide sequence: TGTGCCAGCTCACTAAAACTTCAGGGGGACACTGAAGCTTTCTTT. It specifies CASSLKLQGDTEAFF.